The T cell receptor (beta chain) described here comes from a study of blood T cell repertoires in COVID-19. Study at large: Nucleic acid was either cDNA or gDNA, and it came from T cells, B-cell-depleted T cells, or PBMCs.

Followed longitudinally, the Seattle patients had been enrolled during active infection. This CDR3 spans 14 amino acids. The V gene end was trimmed by 11 bases and the J gene end by 2 bases; junction bases not matched to a gene: 10. CDR1 is SEHNR and CDR2 is FQNEAQ in the germline V gene (reference sequence). In the original workflow: Estimation of nucleated cell counts relied on the amplification of reference gene primers. Sequenced by immunoSEQ multiplex PCR; TCRdb stores in-frame clones only, minus some. That table is the source of V, J and clone size, and D and trimming were worked out from the DNA. Of roughly 380,000 clones in the sample, more than 70% are singletons; the top ten hold 3% to 4.5%. In its sample, this clone was seen once.

The V call is TRBV7-9, the J call TRBJ2-5, with TRBD2 matching 8 bases. This TCR was sampled from a woman aged 60-75 years with COVID-19, enrolled during active disease. Source material: peripheral blood. The CDR3 is CASAVGGAQETQYF. For the CDR3, the DNA is TGTGCCTCCGCCGTCGGGGGGGCACAAGAGACCCAGTACTTC.